These 6 T cell receptor beta chains were sequenced from one sample in a study of blood T cell repertoires in COVID-19. Method: immunoSEQ multiplex PCR; TCRdb's copy keeps in-frame clones and lacks some. The sample includes roughly 200,000 clones, 86% seen only once; the top ten take approximately 10%. Source material: peripheral blood. These receptors originate from a woman between 50 and 59 years old with COVID-19, enrolled during active disease.

V usage is TRBV6-5 and J usage is TRBJ1-2; TRBD1 aligns across 8 bases. V was clipped by 4 bases and J by 8 bases; unmatched bases: 9. Germline assignment: CDR1 MNHEY and CDR2 SVGAGI. The CDR3 covers 14 residues. The DNA of the CDR3 is TGTGCCAGCAGTTTTCGCCAGGGGGCGGGGGGCTACACCTTC. Protein product: CASSFRQGAGGYTF.

The chain has TRBV6-5 and TRBJ1-2, with TRBD1 matching over 9 bases. There are 15 residues in the CDR3. The germline V gene encodes CDR1 MNHEY and CDR2 SVGAGI. V lost 0 bases and J lost 9; bases outside the gene matches: 8. CDR3 protein: CASSYSATGGESYTF. The CDR3 DNA sequence: TGTGCCAGCAGTTACTCCGCGACAGGGGGGGAGAGCTACACCTTC.

V usage is TRBV9 and J usage is TRBJ1-4, with D perhaps TRBD1 (5 bases). Germline CDR1 and CDR2: SGDLS and YYNGEE. Between the trimmed V and J ends, which lost 4 bases and 6 bases, there was a span of 19 bases. The CDR3 totals 16 residues. The CDR3 bases are TGTGCCAGCAGCCCACAAAGGGGAGGTTCTCATGAAAAACTGTTTTTT. Translation: CASSPQRGGSHEKLFF.

The rearrangement links TRBV27 to TRBJ2-3; D ambiguous. Trimming pared 6 bases from V and 6 bases from J, leaving 10 bases between. Per the germline V gene, CDR1 is MNHEY and CDR2 is SMNVEV (reference sequence). This CDR3 is built from 12 residues. The CDR3 DNA reads as TGTGCCAGCAGGCTAATCGGGGATACGCAGTATTTT. Protein sequence: CASRLIGDTQYF.

This chain links TRBV9 with TRBJ2-3; 12 bases line up with TRBD1. The V gene's germline CDR1 is SGDLS and CDR2 YYNGEE. The V gene end was trimmed by 2 bases and the J gene end by 2 bases; junction bases not matched to a gene: 12. This CDR3 is built from 19 residues. The CDR3 protein is CASSVRIGTGGFNTDTQYF. CDR3 coding DNA: TGTGCCAGCAGCGTCCGAATCGGGACAGGGGGCTTTAACACAGATACGCAGTATTTT.

This clone was counted once. V usage is TRBV19 and J usage is TRBJ1-4; 7 bases line up with TRBD1. There are 16 residues in the CDR3. The germline gives CDR1 LNHDA, CDR2 SQIVND (reference sequence). Trimming at V came to 3 bases and at J to 8 bases, leaving 12 bases not matched to a gene. CDR3 in DNA: TGTGCCAGTAGTATGGGGACAGACTACAAGGGGGAAAAACTGTTTTTT. Amino acid sequence: CASSMGTDYKGEKLFF.